The 20 T cell receptor beta chains presented below share a single source sample, sequenced in a study of cytomegalovirus exposure and HLA in healthy donors. This PCR relied on a set of 60 Vbeta primers and 13 Jbeta primers. This table comes from immunoSEQ multiplex PCR, and its TCRdb copy is limited to in-frame clones, with some not included. The data show 80,000 to 100,000 clones, roughly 83% seen once. Material for sequencing was PBMCs. The receptors were gathered from a male donor in good health and CMV-seropositive.

This clone was recorded only once. The CDR3 DNA reads TGCAGCGCCCCAGAAGGACACTACAATGAGCAGTTCTTC. Residues: CSAPEGHYNEQFF. The chain joins TRBV29-1 to TRBJ2-1; tentative D call: TRBD1 (5 bases). V dropped 7 bases and J dropped 3 bases, with 13 bases sitting between them. CDR3 size: 13 residues. Germline V lookup: CDR1 SQVTM, CDR2 ANQGSEA.

The DNA for the CDR3 is TGTGCCAGCAGCCGACTAGCGGGGGTCAATGAGCAGTTCTTC. The encoded protein is CASSRLAGVNEQFF. The rearrangement joins TRBV5-4 to TRBJ2-1, with TRBD2 matching over 12 bases. Trimming at V came to 4 bases and at J to 6 bases, leaving 2 bases not matched to a gene. This CDR3 is 14 amino acids long. Germline V CDR1 and CDR2: SGHNT, YYREEE (reference sequence).

The CDR3 bases are TGTGCCAGCAGTTCCTCGACAGGCGAGAACACTGAAGCTTTCTTT. It codes for CASSSSTGENTEAFF. The J gene is TRBJ1-1, the V gene TRBV2, with TRBD1 as a possible D gene (6 bases). Trimming shortened V by 5 bases and J by 1 base, and 14 bases separated the two germline ends. Germline V CDR1 and CDR2: SNHLY, FYNNEI. The CDR3 consists of 15 residues.

The chain couples TRBV19 to TRBJ2-2; a possible D gene is TRBD1 (6 bases). The CDR3 consists of 17 residues. Germline CDR1 and CDR2: LNHDA and SQIVND (reference sequence). V was clipped by 9 bases and J by 1 base, with 21 bases between them. CDR3 residues: CASSGSPGQKNTGELFF. For the CDR3, the DNA is TGTGCCAGCAGCGGCTCCCCGGGACAAAAGAACACCGGGGAGCTGTTTTTT.

This sequence joins TRBV5-1 and TRBJ2-5; D might be TRBD2 (5 bases). V was shortened by 0 bases and J by 5 bases, with 11 bases between the two germline ends. Germline V CDR1 and CDR2: SGHRS, YFSETQ. The CDR3 runs 14 residues. The CDR3 sequence: CASSLGLSGETQYF. The CDR3 DNA is TGCGCCAGCAGCTTGGGACTATCGGGGGAGACCCAGTACTTC. The full variable domain, its missing parts supplied by reference TRBV5-1 and TRBJ2-5, is KAGVTQTPRYLIKTRGQQVTLSCSPISGHRSVSWYQQTPGQGLQFLFEYFSETQRNKGNFPGRFSGRQFSNSRSEMNVSTLELGDSALYLCASSLGLSGETQYFGPGTRLLVL.

This rearrangement joins TRBV4-1 to TRBJ2-2; unclear D gene. The V and J ends lost 6 bases and 4 bases respectively, with 9 bases between them. The CDR3 consists of 13 residues. Germline CDR1 and CDR2: MGHRA and YSYEKL. In DNA form, the CDR3 reads TGCGCCAGCAGGGAGTCCTTCACCGGGGAGCTGTTTTTT. This sequence encodes CASRESFTGELFF.

The chain carries TRBV25-1 and TRBJ1-2; D is perhaps TRBD1 (5 bases). The germline CDR1 and CDR2 sequences are MGHDK and SYGVNS. The CDR3 spans 16 residues. V was trimmed by 6 bases and J by 0 bases, leaving 17 bases between them. The CDR3 DNA reads as TGTGCCAGCAGGAATACCCCGGACATCACTAACTATGGCTACACCTTC. It translates to CASRNTPDITNYGYTF.

This clone was seen more than once but under ten times. The chain carries TRBV7-2 and TRBJ1-2; D remains unclear. The V gene lost 3 bases and the J gene lost 7 bases, with 12 bases spanning the gap. The CDR3 totals 13 residues. In germline, CDR1 is SGHTA, CDR2 FQGNSA. The CDR3 sequence is CASSFGGFAGYTF. The CDR3 DNA reads as TGTGCCAGCAGCTTTGGAGGGTTTGCTGGCTACACCTTC.

This clone was counted a few times. V and J are TRBV9 and TRBJ1-6; the match to TRBD1 covers 7 bases. The CDR3 has 15 amino acids. The junction had 7 bases not matched to a gene; V was cut back by 3 bases and J by 7 bases. In germline, CDR1 is SGDLS, CDR2 YYNGEE. CDR3 residues: CASSAQQGRNSPLHF. CDR3 in DNA: TGTGCCAGCAGCGCCCAACAGGGGCGCAATTCACCCCTCCACTTT.

This clone was observed a few times. The chain carries TRBV5-1 and TRBJ1-2; 9 positions match TRBD1. V gave up 0 bases and J gave up 4 bases; unmatched junction bases: 10. CDR1 and CDR2 (germline): SGHRS, YFSETQ. This CDR3 comprises 17 residues. The DNA of the CDR3 is TGCGCCAGCAGCTTGGTGGGACAGGGATCGCGCCTCTATGGCTACACCTTC. Its translation: CASSLVGQGSRLYGYTF.

The V gene is TRBV15, the J gene TRBJ1-3; a possible D gene is TRBD1 (5 bases). The CDR3 loop spans 15 amino acids. Germline lookup yields CDR1 LNHNV and CDR2 YYDKDF (reference sequence). V was shortened by 0 bases and J by 1 base, with 7 bases between the two germline ends. The DNA of the CDR3 is TGTGCCACCAGCAGAGATAGGGGATCTGGAAACACCATATATTTT. It specifies CATSRDRGSGNTIYF. Based on the CDR3 plus reference TRBV15 and TRBJ1-3, the full variable domain is DAMVIQNPRYQVTQFGKPVTLSCSQTLNHNVMYWYQQKSSQAPKLLFHYYDKDFNNEADTPDNFQSRRPNTSFCFLDIRSPGLGDTAMYLCATSRDRGSGNTIYFGEGSWLTVV.

The chain has TRBV5-1 and TRBJ1-2, with 10 bases lining up with TRBD1. V shed 0 bases, J shed 6 bases, and the junction held 2 bases outside the gene matches. CDR3 size: 14 residues. Germline assignment: CDR1 SGHRS and CDR2 YFSETQ. The CDR3 sequence is CASSLGGTGDGYTF. The DNA for the CDR3 is TGCGCCAGCAGCTTGGGGGGGACAGGGGATGGCTACACCTTC. Full variable domain (remainder filled in from reference TRBV5-1 and TRBJ1-2): KAGVTQTPRYLIKTRGQQVTLSCSPISGHRSVSWYQQTPGQGLQFLFEYFSETQRNKGNFPGRFSGRQFSNSRSEMNVSTLELGDSALYLCASSLGGTGDGYTFGSGTRLTVV.

The J gene is TRBJ1-6, the V gene TRBV23-1; weak D call: TRBD1 (6 bases). TRBV23-1 has ORF status, its function being uncertain. The CDR3 runs 15 residues. Trimming shortened V by 0 bases and J by 9 bases, and 12 bases separated the two germline ends. CDR3 region: CASSQSGQGCSPLHF. The CDR3 nucleotides are TGCGCCAGCAGTCAATCTGGTCAGGGGTGTTCACCCCTCCACTTT.

The rearrangement uses TRBV25-1 and TRBJ2-7; 10 positions agree with TRBD1. V was clipped by 5 bases and J by 5 bases; unmatched bases: 3. Germline V lookup: CDR1 MGHDK, CDR2 SYGVNS. The CDR3 loop spans 13 amino acids. CDR3: CASSRQGADEQYF. CDR3 coding DNA: TGTGCCAGCAGTAGACAGGGGGCAGACGAGCAGTACTTC.

This clone has only one observation. V is TRBV11-2 and J is TRBJ1-1; a possible D gene is TRBD1 (5 bases). V lost 3 bases and J lost 1, with 9 bases in between. The CDR3 is made up of 14 amino acids. Germline lookup yields CDR1 SGHAT and CDR2 FQNNGV. CDR3 nucleotides: TGTGCCAGCAGCTTCGGGGGTAGGAACACTGAAGCTTTCTTT. It is translated as CASSFGGRNTEAFF.

This chain links TRBV6-1 with TRBJ1-6; D is perhaps TRBD1 (5 bases). The germline V gene has CDR1 MNHNS and CDR2 SASEGT. The V end was cut by 1 base, the J end by 7 bases, with 11 bases between. The CDR3 spans 15 residues. CDR3 residues: CASSEEGVGNSPLHF. For the CDR3, the DNA is TGTGCCAGCAGTGAAGAAGGGGTAGGCAATTCACCCCTCCACTTT.

The rearrangement uses TRBV7-9 and TRBJ1-2; 9 bases are a match to TRBD1. V lost 9 bases to trimming and J lost 4 bases; unmatched junction nucleotides: 12. CDR1 SEHNR and CDR2 FQNEAQ come from the germline V gene (reference sequence). This CDR3 has 15 residues. The CDR3 protein is CASSKGGQGPYGYTF. The CDR3 region has the DNA TGTGCCAGTTCCAAGGGAGGACAGGGGCCCTATGGCTACACCTTC.

This clone has just a few counts. The chain uses TRBV7-8 and TRBJ1-5; 7 bases are shared with TRBD1. The CDR3 is made up of 15 amino acids. Trimming at V came to 5 bases and at J to 5 bases, leaving 9 bases not matched to a gene. Germline assignment: CDR1 SGHVS and CDR2 FQNEAQ. CDR3 coding DNA: TGTGCCAGCAGCCCCAACAGGGGCTGGGATCAGCCCCAGCATTTT. As protein: CASSPNRGWDQPQHF.

The V and J genes are TRBV6-5 and TRBJ2-5; the match to TRBD1 covers 7 bases. V lost 6 bases and J lost 5; bases outside the gene matches: 6. The CDR3 covers 13 residues. CDR1 and CDR2 from the germline V gene are MNHEY and SVGAGI. DNA of the CDR3: TGTGCCAGCAGGCCGTACAGGGGCGAGACCCAGTACTTC. Its protein is CASRPYRGETQYF.

The chain recombines TRBV4-1 with TRBJ2-2; unclear D gene. The germline CDR1 and CDR2 sequences are MGHRA and YSYEKL. The CDR3 extends over 14 amino acids. Trimming removed 0 bases at V and 7 bases at J, with 9 bases between. CDR3 coding DNA: TGCGCCAGCAGCCAAGATCTGTCGAGCGGGGAGCTGTTTTTT. Its translation: CASSQDLSSGELFF.